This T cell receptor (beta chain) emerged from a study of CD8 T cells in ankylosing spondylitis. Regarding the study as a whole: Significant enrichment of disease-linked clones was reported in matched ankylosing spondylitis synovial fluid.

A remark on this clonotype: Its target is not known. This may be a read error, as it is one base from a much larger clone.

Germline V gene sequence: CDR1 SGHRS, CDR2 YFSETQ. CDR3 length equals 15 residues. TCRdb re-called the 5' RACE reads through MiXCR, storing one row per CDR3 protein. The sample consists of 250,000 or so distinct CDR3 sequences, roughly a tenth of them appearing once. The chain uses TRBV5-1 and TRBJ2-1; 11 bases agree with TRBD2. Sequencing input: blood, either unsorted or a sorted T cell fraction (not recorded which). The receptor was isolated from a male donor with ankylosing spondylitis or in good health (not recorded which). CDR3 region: CDSNQGSSGGNEQFF. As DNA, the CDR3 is TGCGACAGCAATCAGGGGTCTAGCGGGGGGAATGAGCAGTTCTTC.